This entry is about one T cell receptor beta chain. These data originate in a study of T cell changes during pregnancy in multiple sclerosis. Assay used: immunoSEQ multiplex PCR; TCRdb lists only in-frame clones, some missing. Among about 40,000 clones listed, around 90% were seen once. CDR1 and CDR2 from the germline V gene are MNHNS and SASEGT. V dropped 6 bases and J dropped 3; count of bases not matched to a gene: 8. CDR3 length: 14 residues. The J gene is TRBJ2-7, the V gene TRBV6-1; 7 bases map to TRBD2. The source was CD4+ T cells from peripheral blood mononuclear cells, collected in the third trimester of pregnancy. This clonotype originated in a female donor with multiple sclerosis, enrolled in a pregnancy study. For the CDR3, the DNA is TGTGCCAGCAGGGGCGGGATAGCGGGCTACGAGCAGTACTTC. Residues: CASRGGIAGYEQYF.